This T cell receptor (beta chain) stems from a study of blood T cell repertoires in COVID-19. Overall study: COVID-19 samples collected from the United States, Italy and Spain covered acute and convalescent phases. In each case, the material was cDNA or gDNA derived from T cells, B-cell-depleted T cells, or PBMCs.

The assay was immunoSEQ multiplex PCR, and TCRdb's table has in-frame clones only and misses some. The table lists around 150,000 clones, approximately 81% of them singletons, with about 3% in the top ten. This clone was seen once. The CDR3 sequence is 13 residues long. After removal of 2 bases from V and 5 bases from J, the junction contained 2 bases not matched to a gene. CDR1 and CDR2 (germline): SGHDN, FVKESK. The sequencing sample was made of peripheral blood. The TCR was taken from a human donor with acute or convalescent COVID-19. The donor label of this sample is uncertain. V and J are TRBV14 and TRBJ2-7; 8 bases line up with TRBD1. The CDR3 region has the DNA TGTGCCAGCAGCCAACAGGGGGCCCACGAGCAGTACTTC. Translated, it gives CASSQQGAHEQYF. Complete variable domain (other parts from reference TRBV14 and TRBJ2-7): EAGVTQFPSHSVIEKGQTVTLRCDPISGHDNLYWYRRVMGKEIKFLLHFVKESKQDESGMPNNRFLAERTGGTYSTLKVQPAELEDSGVYFCASSQQGAHEQYFGPGTRLTVT.